This is a list of T cell receptor beta chains from one sample in a study of a mutant IDH1 vaccine in newly diagnosed glioma. These receptors have no known antigen. Using immunoSEQ multiplex PCR, the repertoire was profiled, and TCRdb retains in-frame clones only, with some absent. The sample includes 110,000 or so clones, about nine tenths of them seen just once. Sequences were derived from PBMCs, sampled from a glioma patient whose treatment included an IDH1 peptide vaccine. These receptors were collected from a woman aged 45 to 65 with glioma. CDR3s include the opening cysteine and the closing phenylalanine or tryptophan. A D gene is named only where the DNA matches it firmly. Clone size, where shown, is once, few, many, or a class for clones that have expanded.

>TRBJ1-5|.|TRBV12-5|.|15
CAPLGADIVLRPQHF
TGTGCTCCGTTGGGGGCAGACATAGTGCTTAGGCCCCAGCATTTT
>TRBJ2-5|.|TRBV6-5|once|14
CASSYEGTGETQYF
TGTGCCAGCAGTTACGAAGGGACTGGGGAGACCCAGTACTTC
>TRBJ1-5|.|TRBV9|.|14
CASSVGVSNQPQHF
TGTGCCAGCAGCGTAGGAGTCAGCAATCAGCCCCAGCATTTT
>TRBJ1-3|.|TRBV27|few|14
CASSLSGAGNTIYF
TGTGCCAGCAGTTTATCAGGGGCTGGAAACACCATATATTTT
>TRBJ1-4|.|TRBV7-8|.|14
CASSPHRTNEKLFF
TGTGCCAGCAGCCCTCATAGGACTAATGAAAAACTGTTTTTT
>TRBJ1-2|.|TRBV19|.|14
CASSIRQGHYGYTF
TGTGCCAGTAGTATTCGGCAGGGGCACTATGGCTACACCTTC
>TRBJ1-1|.|TRBV28|.|14
CASSLQVRYTEAFF
TGTGCCAGCAGCTTGCAGGTCCGATACACTGAAGCTTTCTTT
>TRBJ1-1|.|TRBV2|.|12
CASSEGGQEAFF
TGTGCCAGCAGTGAAGGAGGACAGGAAGCTTTCTTT
>TRBJ1-2|TRBD1|TRBV28|.|15
CASSPGTGLYYGYTF
TGTGCCAGCAGCCCCGGGACAGGGCTCTACTATGGCTACACCTTC
>TRBJ2-7|.|TRBV7-7|few|13
CASSLASSNEQYF
TGTGCTAGCAGCTTAGCCTCTAGCAACGAGCAGTACTTC
>TRBJ1-1|.|TRBV10-3|.|13
CAISEVSYTEAFF
TGTGCCATCAGTGAGGTGTCATACACTGAAGCTTTCTTT
>TRBJ2-7|TRBD2|TRBV29-1|once|14
CSVAAGVVFYEQYF
TGCAGCGTTGCGGCGGGAGTAGTCTTCTACGAGCAGTACTTC
>TRBJ1-4|.|TRBV30|few|12
CAWKRGVGKLFF
TGTGCCTGGAAAAGGGGGGTGGGAAAACTGTTTTTT